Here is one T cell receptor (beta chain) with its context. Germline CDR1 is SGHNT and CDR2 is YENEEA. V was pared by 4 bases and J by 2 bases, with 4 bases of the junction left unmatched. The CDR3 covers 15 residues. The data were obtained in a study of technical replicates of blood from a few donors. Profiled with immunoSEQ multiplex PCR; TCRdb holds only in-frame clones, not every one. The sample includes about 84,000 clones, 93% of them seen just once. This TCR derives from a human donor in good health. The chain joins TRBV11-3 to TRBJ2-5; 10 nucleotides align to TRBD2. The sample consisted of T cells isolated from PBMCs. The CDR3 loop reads CASSSGLAKQETQYF. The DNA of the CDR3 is TGTGCCAGCAGCTCGGGACTAGCGAAGCAAGAGACCCAGTACTTC.